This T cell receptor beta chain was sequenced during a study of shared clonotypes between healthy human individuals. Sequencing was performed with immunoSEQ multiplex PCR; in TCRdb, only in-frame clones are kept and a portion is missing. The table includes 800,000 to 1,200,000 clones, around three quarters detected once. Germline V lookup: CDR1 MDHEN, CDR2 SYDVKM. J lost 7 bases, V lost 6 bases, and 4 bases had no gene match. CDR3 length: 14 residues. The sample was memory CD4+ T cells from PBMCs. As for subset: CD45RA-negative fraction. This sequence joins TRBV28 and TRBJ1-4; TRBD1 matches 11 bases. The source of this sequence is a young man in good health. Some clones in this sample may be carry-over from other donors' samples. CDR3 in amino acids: CASRRTGGGEKLFF. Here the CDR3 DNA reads TGTGCCAGCAGGCGGACAGGGGGCGGTGAAAAACTGTTTTTT.